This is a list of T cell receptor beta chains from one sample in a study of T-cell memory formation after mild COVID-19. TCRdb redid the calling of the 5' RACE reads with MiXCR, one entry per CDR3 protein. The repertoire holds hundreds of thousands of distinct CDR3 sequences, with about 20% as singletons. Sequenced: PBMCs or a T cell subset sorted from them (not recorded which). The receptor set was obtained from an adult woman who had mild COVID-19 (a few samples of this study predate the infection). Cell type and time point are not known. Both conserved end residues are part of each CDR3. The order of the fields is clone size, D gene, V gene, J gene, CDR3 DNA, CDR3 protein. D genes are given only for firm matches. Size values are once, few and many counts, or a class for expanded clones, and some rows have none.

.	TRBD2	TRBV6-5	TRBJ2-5	TGTGCCAGCAGTTCCCCCGGGAGGGAGACCCAGTACTTC	CASSSPGRETQYF
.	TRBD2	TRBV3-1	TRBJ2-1	TGTGCCAGCAGCCAAGTTGTGCGGGAGGGCAATGAGCAGTTCTTC	CASSQVVREGNEQFF
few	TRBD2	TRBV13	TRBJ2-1	TGTGCCAGCAGCCTACTAGCGGGAGGTGATTCCTACAATGAGCAGTTCTTC	CASSLLAGGDSYNEQFF
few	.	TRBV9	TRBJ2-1	TGTGCCAGCAGCGTAGACGGGAGCTCGGGGAATGAGCAGTTCTTC	CASSVDGSSGNEQFF
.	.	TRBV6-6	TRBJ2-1	TGTGCCAACAGGGGACTACTCCTTCCTCCGGATGAGCAGTTCTTC	CANRGLLLPPDEQFF
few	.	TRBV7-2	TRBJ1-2	TGTGCCAGCAGCTTTCTCGGTCACCCTAACTATGGCTACACCTTC	CASSFLGHPNYGYTF
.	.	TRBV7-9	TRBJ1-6	TGTGCCAGCAGCTTAAGCGCGAATTCACCCCTCCACTTT	CASSLSANSPLHF
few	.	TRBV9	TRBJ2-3	TGTGCCAGCAGCGTCTCCGGAGGGGAATCAGATACGCAGTATTTT	CASSVSGGESDTQYF
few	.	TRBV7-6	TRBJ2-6	TGTGCCAGCAGCTTAGTCTTGGGGGTCGACTCTGGGGCCAACGTCCTGACTTTC	CASSLVLGVDSGANVLTF
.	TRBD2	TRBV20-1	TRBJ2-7	TGCAGTGCTAGAGGCGAACTAGCGGGAGTCTTCTACGAGCAGTACTTC	CSARGELAGVFYEQYF
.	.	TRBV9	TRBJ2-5	TGTGCCAGCAGCGTAGGAACGAGGGGTTTAGAGACCCAGTACTTC	CASSVGTRGLETQYF
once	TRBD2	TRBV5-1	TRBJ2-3	TGCGCCAGCAGCTTGCAGAGGACTAGCGGGCGAAGTAGCACAGATACGCAGTATTTT	CASSLQRTSGRSSTDTQYF
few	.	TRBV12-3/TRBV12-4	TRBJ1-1	TGTGCCAGCAGTTTCGTTCTGGGGAACACTGAAGCTTTCTTT	CASSFVLGNTEAFF
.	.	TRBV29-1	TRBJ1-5	TGCAGCGTTGTTTTGTCCGGGTCAAGCAATCAGCCCCAGCATTTT	CSVVLSGSSNQPQHF
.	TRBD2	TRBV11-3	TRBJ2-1	TGTGCCAGCAGCCGCGGACTAGCGGGAAGGGGAGATGAGCAGTTCTTC	CASSRGLAGRGDEQFF
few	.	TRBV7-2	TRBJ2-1	TGTGCCAGCAGCCGCGGTGGGGAGGAGCAGTTCTTC	CASSRGGEEQFF
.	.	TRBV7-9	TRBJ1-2	TGTGCCAGCAGCCTCGGACAGTCCCCTGGTTATGGCTACACCTTC	CASSLGQSPGYGYTF
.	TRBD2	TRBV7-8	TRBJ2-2	TGTGCCAGCAGCTTAGGGCGCCTAGCGGGAGGCACCGGGGAGCTGTTTTTT	CASSLGRLAGGTGELFF
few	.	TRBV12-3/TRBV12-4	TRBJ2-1	TGTGCCAGCGCCCGCGGGAATGAGCAGTTCTTC	CASARGNEQFF
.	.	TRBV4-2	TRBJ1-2	TGTGCCAGCAGCCAAGATAGCGAGCCCGGCGGGTATGGCTACACCTTC	CASSQDSEPGGYGYTF
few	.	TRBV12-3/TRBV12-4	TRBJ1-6	TGTGCCAGCAGTTTAATGGGCAGGGGCAATAATTCACCCCTCCACTTT	CASSLMGRGNNSPLHF
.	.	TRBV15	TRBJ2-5	TGTGCCACCAGCAGAGATCGAGGAGGGGGCGCGGTGACCCAGTACTTC	CATSRDRGGGAVTQYF
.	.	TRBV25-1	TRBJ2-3	TGTGCCAGCAGTGATCGGGATCGCACAGATACGCAGTATTTT	CASSDRDRTDTQYF
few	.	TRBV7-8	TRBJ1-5	TGTGCCAGCAGCTTATTTCCGGATCAGCCCCAGCATTTT	CASSLFPDQPQHF
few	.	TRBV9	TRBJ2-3	TGTGCCAGCAGCCACCAAGGCCAATCCAAGAACACAGATACGCAGTATTTT	CASSHQGQSKNTDTQYF
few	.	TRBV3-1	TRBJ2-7	TGTGCCAGCAGCCAGACCCGGTACGAGCAGTACTTC	CASSQTRYEQYF
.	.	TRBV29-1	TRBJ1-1	TGCAGCGTTTCTGAGATCAACACTGAAGCTTTCTTT	CSVSEINTEAFF
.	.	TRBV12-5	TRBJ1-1	TGTGCTAGTGGTCTCACCCTCGGGCCCTCTGGCACTGAAGCTTTCTTT	CASGLTLGPSGTEAFF
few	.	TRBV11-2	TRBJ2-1	TGTGCCAGCAGCTTAGCTCAGGGTTTGGCCTACAATGAGCAGTTCTTC	CASSLAQGLAYNEQFF
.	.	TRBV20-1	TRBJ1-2	TGCAGTGCTAGAGAACCCGGAAACTATGGCTACACCTTC	CSAREPGNYGYTF
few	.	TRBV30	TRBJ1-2	TGTGCCTGGACCCGGGGAAATTGGGACTATGGCTACACCTTC	CAWTRGNWDYGYTF
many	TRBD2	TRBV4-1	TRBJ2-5	TGCGCCAGCAGCCAAGGGATTTCTAGCGGGGGTTCGAGGGAGACCCAGTACTTC	CASSQGISSGGSRETQYF
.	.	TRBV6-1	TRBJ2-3	TGTGCCAGCAGTGTTTACGGGACTTTAAGCACAGATACGCAGTATTTT	CASSVYGTLSTDTQYF
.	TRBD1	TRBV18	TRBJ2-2	TGTGCCAGCTCACCCTCCCCCAGGACAGGAATATCCGGGGAGCTGTTTTTT	CASSPSPRTGISGELFF
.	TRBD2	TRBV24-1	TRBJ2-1	TGTGCCACTGGACTAGCGGGGGGGAGGGAGCAGTTCTTC	CATGLAGGREQFF
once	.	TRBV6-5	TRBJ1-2	TGTGCCAGCAGTTACTCCACGGATAACTATGGCTACACCTTC	CASSYSTDNYGYTF
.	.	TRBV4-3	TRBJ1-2	TGCGCCAGCAGCCAAGATAACAGCTATAACTATGGCTACACCTTC	CASSQDNSYNYGYTF
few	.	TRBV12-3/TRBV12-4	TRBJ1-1	TGTGCCAGCAGTTCCCCCCAGGGGCTGGCCGCTTTCTTT	CASSSPQGLAAFF
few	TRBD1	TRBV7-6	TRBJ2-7	TGTGCCAGCACCCAAGGCCCAGGGGGCGGATCCTACGAGCAGTACTTC	CASTQGPGGGSYEQYF
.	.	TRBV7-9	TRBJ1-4	TGTGCCAGCAGCTTCGACAGTACAACTAATGAAAAACTGTTTTTT	CASSFDSTTNEKLFF
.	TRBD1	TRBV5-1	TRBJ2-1	TGCGCCAGCAGCGTATTGTGGACAGGGGGACGAAATGAGCAGTTCTTC	CASSVLWTGGRNEQFF
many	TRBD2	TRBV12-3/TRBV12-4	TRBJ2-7	TGTGCCAGCAGTAGCGGGGCCCCTGCCTACGAGCAGTACTTC	CASSSGAPAYEQYF
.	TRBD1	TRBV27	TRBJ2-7	TGTGCCAGCAGTTCGACCGGGACAGGGACTCACTCCTACGAGCAGTACTTC	CASSSTGTGTHSYEQYF
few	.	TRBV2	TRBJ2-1	TGTGCCAGCAGTGAAGTGAGGGACGCCCTGGAGTTCTTC	CASSEVRDALEFF
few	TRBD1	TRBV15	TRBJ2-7	TGTGCCACCAGCCCATGGACAGGGGATAGGTACTTC	CATSPWTGDRYF